The sequence of this T cell receptor (beta chain) was determined in a study of cytomegalovirus exposure and HLA in healthy donors. Study conclusions and caveats: Sequencing probably produced one cluster of sequence variants that were highly shared.

To note about this clone: Its antigen is currently unknown.

The germline CDR1 and CDR2 sequences are SGHRS and YFSETQ. Trimming shortened V by 3 bases and J by 4 bases, and 8 bases separated the two germline ends. CDR3 length: 13 residues. PCR primers comprised 60 Vbeta and 13 Jbeta primers. Clones were read by immunoSEQ multiplex PCR, and TCRdb kept only the in-frame ones, dropping some. The sample includes approximately 170,000 clones, more than 75% of them seen just once. V and J are TRBV5-1 and TRBJ2-1, with D possibly TRBD1 on 6 matching bases. Sequencing input: PBMCs. The clonotype was recovered from a man under 40 in good health and CMV-seropositive. CDR3 sequence (DNA): TGCGCCAGCAGCTCGGACAGTTACAATGAGCAGTTCTTC. Amino acid sequence: CASSSDSYNEQFF.